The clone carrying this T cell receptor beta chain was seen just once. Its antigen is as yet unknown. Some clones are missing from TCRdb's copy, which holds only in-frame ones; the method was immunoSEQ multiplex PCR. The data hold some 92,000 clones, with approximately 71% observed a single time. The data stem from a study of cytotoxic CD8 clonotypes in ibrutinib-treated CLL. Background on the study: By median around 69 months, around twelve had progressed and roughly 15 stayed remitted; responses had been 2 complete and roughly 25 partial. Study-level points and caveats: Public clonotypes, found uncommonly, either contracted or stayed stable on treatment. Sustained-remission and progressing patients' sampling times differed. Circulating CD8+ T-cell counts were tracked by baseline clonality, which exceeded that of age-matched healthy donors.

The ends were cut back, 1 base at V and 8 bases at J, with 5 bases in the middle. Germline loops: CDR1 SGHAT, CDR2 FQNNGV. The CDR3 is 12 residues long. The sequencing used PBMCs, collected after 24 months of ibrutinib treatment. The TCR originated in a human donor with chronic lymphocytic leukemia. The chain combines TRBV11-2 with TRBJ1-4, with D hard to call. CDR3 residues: CASSLGREKLFF. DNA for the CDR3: TGTGCCAGCAGCTTAGGGAGGGAAAAACTGTTTTTT.